These 20 T cell receptor beta chains were all obtained from the same sample, sequenced in a study of T cell responses to AZD1222 COVID-19 vaccine. Generated by immunoSEQ multiplex PCR, the TCRdb table keeps only in-frame clones and is missing some. The sample includes 90,000 or so clones, about 88% of them seen just once. The source was peripheral blood, collected on day 0 of AZD1222 vaccination. The receptor source for this set is an adult in good health.

This sequence joins TRBV5-1 and TRBJ2-5; TRBD2 agrees at 13 bases. The V gene's germline CDR1 is SGHRS and CDR2 YFSETQ. This CDR3 region has 17 residues. J lost 5 bases, V lost 2 bases, and 9 bases had no gene match. CDR3 in amino acids: CASSFGLAGVGRETQYF. The DNA of the CDR3 is TGCGCCAGCAGCTTTGGACTAGCGGGAGTTGGGCGGGAGACCCAGTACTTC.

The chain carries TRBV3-1 (or the pseudogene TRBV3-2) and TRBJ1-5; D perhaps matches TRBD1 (5 bases). Trimming removed 0 bases from V and 7 bases from J, with 13 bases in between. The CDR3 covers 15 residues. Germline V gives CDR1 LGHDT, CDR2 YNNKEL (reference sequence). The CDR3 protein is CASSQDRQGGQPQHF. The CDR3, as DNA: TGTGCCAGCAGCCAAGATCGGCAGGGCGGGCAGCCCCAGCATTTT.

This sequence joins TRBV6-5 and TRBJ1-1; 9 positions match TRBD1. The CDR3 loop spans 16 amino acids. CDR1 and CDR2 from the germline V gene are MNHEY and SVGAGI. Germline trimming cut 4 bases from V and 4 bases from J; bases unmatched to any gene: 10. CDR3 loop: CASSLFPGQGATEAFF. The CDR3 DNA is TGTGCCAGCAGTTTATTCCCGGGACAGGGTGCCACTGAAGCTTTCTTT.

The rearrangement links TRBV18 to TRBJ1-4; 8 bases map to TRBD1. The CDR3 runs to 16 residues. Germline CDR1 reads KGHSH; CDR2 reads LQKENI. V lost 3 bases and J lost 0; bases outside the gene matches: 3. The CDR3 region has the DNA TGTGCCAGCTCACCGACAGGGGCTGCAACTAATGAAAAACTGTTTTTT. It yields the protein CASSPTGAATNEKLFF. The entire variable domain, with the rest obtained from reference TRBV18 and TRBJ1-4, is as follows: NAGVMQNPRHLVRRRGQEARLRCSPMKGHSHVYWYRQLPEEGLKFMVYLQKENIIDESGMPKERFSAEFPKEGPSILRIQQVVRGDSAAYFCASSPTGAATNEKLFFGSGTQLSVL.

The V gene is TRBV12-2, the J gene TRBJ1-5. TRBV12-2 is deemed a pseudogene. The CDR3 is 15 amino acids. Written as DNA, the CDR3 is TGTGCAAGCGGCGGGACTCCGGGGAGCAATCAGCCCCAGCATTTT. Protein sequence: CASGGTPGSNQPQHF.

The chain has TRBV19 and TRBJ2-5; D ambiguous. CDR3 size: 16 residues. The germline CDR1 and CDR2 sequences are LNHDA and SQIVND (reference sequence). V shed 4 bases and J shed 1 base, with 16 bases lying between them. CDR3 residues: CASSRWSPDSQETQYF. For the CDR3, the DNA is TGTGCCAGTAGTAGGTGGTCACCTGATTCCCAAGAGACCCAGTACTTC.

The gene calls are TRBV6-2 or TRBV6-3 and TRBJ2-7; 10 bases line up with TRBD2. The V gene's germline CDR1 is MNHEY and CDR2 SVGEGT. V gave up 2 bases and J gave up 1 base; unmatched junction bases: 8. This CDR3 comprises 17 residues. As DNA, the CDR3 is TGTGCCAGCAGTTACCTCGCCAGGACTAGCGGATCCTACGAGCAGTACTTC. Translating gives CASSYLARTSGSYEQYF.

The rearrangement uses TRBV28 and TRBJ2-1; 14 nucleotides agree with TRBD2. CDR3 size: 17 residues. Germline CDR1 MDHEN, CDR2 SYDVKM. J gave up 7 bases and V 6 bases, and 11 bases lay outside the gene matches. CDR3 bases: TGTGCCAGCAGGGGACTAGCGGGAGTCATGGTCTGGAATGAGCAGTTCTTC. It translates to CASRGLAGVMVWNEQFF. Complete variable domain (other parts from reference TRBV28 and TRBJ2-1): DVKVTQSSRYLVKRTGEKVFLECVQDMDHENMFWYRQDPGLGLRLIYFSYDVKMKEKGDIPEGYSVSREKKERFSLILESASTNQTSMYLCASRGLAGVMVWNEQFFGPGTRLTVL.

The chain has TRBV11-2 and TRBJ2-7, with TRBD1 identical over 9 bases. This CDR3 is built from 15 residues. The V gene end was trimmed by 1 base and the J gene end by 4 bases; junction bases not matched to a gene: 5. CDR1 and CDR2 from the germline V gene are SGHAT and FQNNGV. CDR3 sequence: CASSLGVDRGYEQYF. The CDR3 DNA reads TGTGCCAGCAGCTTAGGGGTGGACAGGGGATACGAGCAGTACTTC.

A single count supports this clone. V is TRBV6-2 or TRBV6-3 and J is TRBJ1-4; TRBD1 matches 7 bases. The CDR3 runs 17 residues. The germline gives CDR1 MNHEY, CDR2 SVGEGT. V dropped 4 bases and J dropped 4; count of bases not matched to a gene: 12. Written as DNA, the CDR3 is TGTGCCAGCAGTTCCTCGCTCCCGGGACAGAATAATGAAAAACTGTTTTTT. Its translation: CASSSSLPGQNNEKLFF.

V gene TRBV19 combines with J gene TRBJ2-6; a possible D gene is TRBD1 (5 bases). This CDR3 region has 16 residues. The V end was cut by 5 bases, the J end by 0 bases, with 11 bases between. CDR1 is LNHDA, CDR2 SQIVND, per germline (reference sequence). This CDR3 is CASSFTGFSGANVLTF. The CDR3 region has the DNA TGTGCCAGTAGTTTTACAGGTTTCTCTGGGGCCAACGTCCTGACTTTC.

This chain links TRBV11-1 with TRBJ2-7; perhaps TRBD1 as D (5 bases). Trimming took 1 base from V and 5 from J, leaving 6 bases between them. Germline V CDR1 and CDR2: SGHAT, FQDESV (reference sequence). The CDR3 is 12 amino acids. The CDR3: CASSLGRDEQYF. The CDR3 nucleotides are TGTGCCAGCAGCTTAGGCAGGGACGAGCAGTACTTC.

The CDR3 region has the DNA TGTGCCAGCTCACCTGACAGGGCCCCCTACGAGCAGTACTTC. This translates into CASSPDRAPYEQYF. The chain uses TRBV18 and TRBJ2-7, with 7 positions matching TRBD1. Trimming removed 3 bases from V and 2 bases from J; junction bases left unmatched: 4. This CDR3 contains 14 residues. CDR1 is KGHSH and CDR2 is LQKENI in the germline V gene.

The V and J genes are TRBV24-1 and TRBJ1-1; D unresolved. The germline V and J ends were trimmed by 2 bases and 4 bases, with 13 bases remaining between them. Germline CDR1 KGHDR, CDR2 SFDVKD. The CDR3 consists of 15 residues. The CDR3 DNA reads as TGTGCCACCAGTGATTCGTCCCTCGCGCGCACTGAAGCTTTCTTT. Its translation: CATSDSSLARTEAFF.

The chain links TRBV19 to TRBJ2-4; 7 bases are shared with TRBD1. The germline V gene encodes CDR1 LNHDA and CDR2 SQIVND (reference sequence). V trimming: 5 bases; J trimming: 5 bases; junction bases outside the gene matches: 12. This CDR3 has 16 residues. CDR3 nucleotide sequence: TGTGCCAGTAGTGCCTACTCCGGGACAGAAGAAAACATTCAGTACTTC. Its protein is CASSAYSGTEENIQYF.

V is TRBV7-3 and J is TRBJ2-1; 7 nucleotides match TRBD2. This CDR3 spans 16 amino acids. The V gene end was trimmed by 5 bases and the J gene end by 0 bases; junction bases not matched to a gene: 7. CDR1 is SGHTA, CDR2 FQGTGA, per germline. This CDR3 is CASSPVGGSSYNEQFF. In DNA form, the CDR3 reads TGTGCCAGCAGCCCCGTGGGGGGGAGCTCCTACAATGAGCAGTTCTTC.

The chain couples TRBV18 to TRBJ1-1, with D perhaps TRBD1 (6 bases). The CDR3 covers 15 residues. Deletions cut 0 bases from V and 5 bases from J, with 13 bases between. Per the germline V gene, CDR1 is KGHSH and CDR2 is LQKENI. The CDR3 DNA sequence: TGTGCCAGCTCACCACCGATGCAACAGGGAACTGAAGCTTTCTTT. This sequence encodes CASSPPMQQGTEAFF.

The chain is built from TRBV5-5 and TRBJ2-2; the D is unclear. V was shortened by 3 bases and J by 7 bases, with 16 bases between the two germline ends. Germline V gives CDR1 SGHKS, CDR2 YYEKEE (reference sequence). The CDR3 is made up of 15 amino acids. The CDR3 reads CASSWGGERIGELFF. CDR3 nucleotide sequence: TGTGCCAGCAGCTGGGGTGGGGAACGGATCGGGGAGCTGTTTTTT.

The chain employs TRBV6-6 and TRBJ2-1, with 7 bases fitting TRBD1. The germline gives CDR1 MNHNY, CDR2 SVGAGI (reference sequence). This CDR3 spans 14 amino acids. V lost 2 bases to trimming and J lost 5 bases; unmatched junction nucleotides: 3. CDR3 sequence reads: CASSYPDRDNEQFF. CDR3 DNA: TGTGCCAGCAGTTACCCTGACAGGGACAATGAGCAGTTCTTC.

The chain is built from TRBV19 and TRBJ1-2; 7 bases fit TRBD1. J lost 6 bases, V lost 5 bases, and 6 bases had no gene match. The CDR3 has 13 amino acids. The germline CDR1 and CDR2 sequences are LNHDA and SQIVND (reference sequence). The CDR3 spells CASSGGQWDGYTF. The CDR3 DNA sequence: TGTGCCAGTAGTGGGGGACAGTGGGATGGCTACACCTTC.